The T cell receptor beta chain described here comes from a study of shared clonotypes between healthy human individuals. In the naive CD8 group, cells lacked CD45RO and were positively selected for CCR7, so terminally differentiated effector memory CD45RA+ cells were left out. Everyone who donated was a Caucasian adult who lived in Nashville, Tennessee. V lost 7 bases, J lost 5 bases, and 14 bases lay in between. Germline V lookup: CDR1 MNHEY, CDR2 SMNVEV (reference sequence). The CDR3 extends over 13 amino acids. The protocol was immunoSEQ multiplex PCR, while the TCRdb copy is restricted to in-frame clones and leaves out a portion. The repertoire holds around 650,000 clones, with 96% as singletons.

The material sequenced was naive CD8+ T cells sorted from blood. The receptor comes from a woman in her twenties or thirties in good health. This rearrangement joins TRBV27 to TRBJ1-1; a possible D gene is TRBD1 (5 bases). DNA for the CDR3: TGTGCCAGCAAGGTTTTGCGGGGGACTGAAGCTTTCTTT. Its protein product is CASKVLRGTEAFF.